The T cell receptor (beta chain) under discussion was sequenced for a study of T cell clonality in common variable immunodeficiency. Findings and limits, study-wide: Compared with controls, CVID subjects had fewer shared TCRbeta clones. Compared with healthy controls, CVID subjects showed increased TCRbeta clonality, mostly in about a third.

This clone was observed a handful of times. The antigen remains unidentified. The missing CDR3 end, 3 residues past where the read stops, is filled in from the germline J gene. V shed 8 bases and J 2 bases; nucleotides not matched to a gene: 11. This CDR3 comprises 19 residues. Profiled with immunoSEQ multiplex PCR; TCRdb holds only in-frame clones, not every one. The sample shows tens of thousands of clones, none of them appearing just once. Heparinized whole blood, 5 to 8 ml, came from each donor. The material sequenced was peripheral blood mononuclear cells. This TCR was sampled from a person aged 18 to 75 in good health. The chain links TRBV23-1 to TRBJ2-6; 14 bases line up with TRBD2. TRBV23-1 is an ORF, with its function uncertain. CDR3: CASSPAGLAGETGANVLTF. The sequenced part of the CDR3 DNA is TGCGCCAGCTCACCCGCGGGACTAGCGGGAGAAACTGGGGCCAACGTC.